These T cell receptor beta chains were read from a single sample in a study of blood T cell repertoires in COVID-19. Data came from immunoSEQ multiplex PCR; TCRdb stores just in-frame clones and leaves some out. The sample carries 300,000 to 350,000 clones, around 91% recorded once. The specimen was PBMCs or T cells enriched from blood (not recorded which). The receptors were sampled from a woman between 18 and 29 years old with acute COVID-19. Both conserved end residues are part of each CDR3. Each record gives: clone size, D gene, V gene, J gene, CDR3 protein, CDR3 DNA. D genes are given only for firm matches. The size field is filled for only some rows; it gives once, few, many or a size class.

size: .; D: TRBD1; V: TRBV15; J: TRBJ1-2; CDR3: CATSRDLKDRTYGYTF; DNA: TGTGCCACCAGCAGAGATCTTAAGGACAGGACCTATGGCTACACCTTC
size: .; D: .; V: TRBV12-2; J: TRBJ2-2; CDR3: CASRLERPAGNTGELFF; DNA: TGTGCAAGTCGCTTGGAGCGGCCAGCGGGGAACACCGGGGAGCTGTTTTTT
size: .; D: .; V: TRBV10-3; J: TRBJ2-3; CDR3: CAISWQSDTDTQYF; DNA: TGTGCCATCAGTTGGCAGTCAGACACAGATACGCAGTATTTT
size: .; D: TRBD1; V: TRBV7-9; J: TRBJ2-3; CDR3: CASSFDRGQRSTDTQYF; DNA: TGTGCCAGCAGCTTCGACAGGGGGCAGAGAAGCACAGATACGCAGTATTTT
size: .; D: .; V: TRBV7-8; J: TRBJ1-4; CDR3: CASSFQGADEKLFF; DNA: TGTGCCAGCAGCTTTCAGGGCGCGGATGAAAAACTGTTTTTT
size: .; D: .; V: TRBV28; J: TRBJ2-3; CDR3: CASSLRGSTDTQYF; DNA: TGTGCCAGCAGTTTAAGGGGGAGCACAGATACGCAGTATTTT
size: .; D: .; V: TRBV5-4; J: TRBJ2-6; CDR3: CASSPTSSSGANVLTF; DNA: TGTGCCAGCAGCCCTACCTCAAGCTCTGGGGCCAACGTCCTGACTTTC
size: .; D: .; V: TRBV3-1/TRBV3-2; J: TRBJ2-5; CDR3: CASSHYRDQETQYF; DNA: TGTGCCAGCAGCCATTACAGAGACCAAGAGACCCAGTACTTC
size: .; D: TRBD1; V: TRBV19; J: TRBJ1-4; CDR3: CASRQGSNEKLFF; DNA: TGTGCCAGCCGACAGGGCAGTAATGAAAAACTGTTTTTT
size: .; D: TRBD2; V: TRBV9; J: TRBJ2-5; CDR3: CASSAMLASGRGRETQYF; DNA: TGTGCCAGCAGCGCCATGCTGGCTAGCGGGAGGGGTAGAGAGACCCAGTACTTC
size: .; D: .; V: TRBV18; J: TRBJ1-5; CDR3: CASSPPSGYSNQPQHF; DNA: TGTGCCAGCTCACCACCTTCAGGGTATAGCAATCAGCCCCAGCATTTT
size: .; D: TRBD1; V: TRBV19; J: TRBJ1-1; CDR3: CASTSNPGQGLTEAFF; DNA: TGTGCCAGTACCTCGAATCCGGGACAGGGCCTTACTGAAGCTTTCTTT
size: .; D: .; V: TRBV12-3/TRBV12-4; J: TRBJ2-7; CDR3: CASSYDRYEQYF; DNA: TGTGCCAGCAGCTACGACAGGTACGAGCAGTACTTC
size: .; D: TRBD2; V: TRBV7-2; J: TRBJ2-7; CDR3: CASSLVGLAGADVYEQYF; DNA: TGTGCCAGCAGCTTAGTCGGTCTAGCGGGGGCAGATGTCTACGAGCAGTACTTC
size: .; D: .; V: TRBV4-1; J: TRBJ1-2; CDR3: CASSQDPGSGYGYTF; DNA: TGCGCCAGCAGCCAAGATCCAGGGTCAGGGTATGGCTACACCTTC
size: once; D: TRBD1; V: TRBV24-1; J: TRBJ2-5; CDR3: CATSDRGQGETQYF; DNA: TGTGCCACCAGTGACCGAGGACAGGGAGAGACCCAGTACTTC